Listed below are T cell receptor beta chains from one sample, sequenced in a study of T-cell memory formation after mild COVID-19. In TCRdb, the 5' RACE reads were re-called with MiXCR into one record per CDR3 protein. Of approximately 260,000 distinct CDR3 sequences detected, 16% appear once; the ten largest clones hold more than 20%. The sequenced sample was PBMCs or a T cell subset sorted from them (not recorded which). These receptor sequences come from a man aged 18 to 29 who had mild COVID-19 (a few samples of this study predate the infection). Cell type and time point are not known. Each CDR3 is given with its conserved first and last residue. The D gene is left open where the match is weak.

TRBJ1-2	-	TRBV28	CASRDTPGYTF
TRBJ2-5	-	TRBV7-9	CASSPTWETQYF
TRBJ2-3	TRBD1	TRBV5-1	CASSLADRDRDTQYF
TRBJ1-5	-	TRBV12-3/TRBV12-4	CASSLDRSNQPQHF
TRBJ1-3	-	TRBV20-1	CSARGSNRNTIYF
TRBJ2-2	-	TRBV6-5	CASRTTSTNTGELFF
TRBJ2-1	TRBD1	TRBV11-1	CASSLDRGPNEQFF
TRBJ2-5	TRBD2	TRBV7-3	CASSPQLASQETQYF
TRBJ1-1	TRBD1	TRBV7-6	CASSTSPSTGIAEAFF
TRBJ2-7	-	TRBV7-6	CASSPRGSVEQYF
TRBJ1-1	TRBD1	TRBV18	CASSPLGSDRGEFEAFF
TRBJ1-6	-	TRBV18	CASSLRRGLNSPLHF
TRBJ2-5	TRBD1	TRBV7-2	CASSYRTGQETQYF
TRBJ2-1	-	TRBV18	CASSQVRGGEQFF
TRBJ2-3	TRBD2	TRBV19	CASSFLGGGADTQYF
TRBJ2-1	TRBD2	TRBV20-1	CSARDRSGGYNEQFF
TRBJ2-3	-	TRBV5-1	CASSFGQASTDTQYF
TRBJ2-5	TRBD1	TRBV28	CASSLVGTVETQYF
TRBJ2-7	-	TRBV12-3/TRBV12-4	CASSLGGFYEQYF
TRBJ2-5	-	TRBV29-1	CSVELQGGLVMEETQYF
TRBJ1-4	-	TRBV5-1	CASSLGLLNEKLFF
TRBJ1-1	TRBD1	TRBV3-1	CASSPRTTGEGTEAFF
TRBJ2-2	-	TRBV12-3/TRBV12-4	CASSFGQTANTGELFF
TRBJ2-4	TRBD1	TRBV9	CASSEPPRQGSENIQYF
TRBJ2-3	-	TRBV5-1	CASSPQGREDTQYF
TRBJ1-2	-	TRBV7-2	CASSWVVPAGLGYTF
TRBJ2-7	-	TRBV7-9	CASSLRQFRDRSYEQYF
TRBJ2-1	TRBD2	TRBV4-2	CASSLDRLAGVASYNEQFF
TRBJ2-1	-	TRBV6-5	CASSSKYNEQFF
TRBJ2-1	-	TRBV7-2	CASSLVLFLARCEQFF
TRBJ2-5	-	TRBV4-3	CASSQDVGLQETQYF
TRBJ1-1	TRBD1	TRBV18	CASSPQEDRGRTEAFF
TRBJ2-5	TRBD1	TRBV4-3	CATKRQGHQETQYF
TRBJ1-6	-	TRBV6-5	CASSYRAYNSPLHF
TRBJ1-1	TRBD1	TRBV4-3	CASSQRGLTNTEAFF
TRBJ2-5	TRBD1	TRBV3-1	CASSRSVGTVIQETQYF
TRBJ2-5	-	TRBV20-1	CSARSGSPQETQYF
TRBJ1-3	-	TRBV5-1	CASSLDGYSGNTIYF
TRBJ2-3	TRBD2	TRBV24-1	CATSETSGGADTQYF
TRBJ1-4	-	TRBV5-6	CASSFLTVREKLFF
TRBJ2-1	-	TRBV9	CASSVVSTNNEQFF
TRBJ2-5	-	TRBV10-3	CAISPGLGGGGETQYF
TRBJ1-1	-	TRBV6-5	CASRSNTEAFF
TRBJ1-5	TRBD1	TRBV4-2	CASSQEDRGTQPQHF
TRBJ2-1	-	TRBV19	CASGPGSYNEQFF
TRBJ1-2	-	TRBV27	CASSYLGSPDGYTF
TRBJ1-5	-	TRBV12-3/TRBV12-4	CASSHREGNQPQHF
TRBJ1-3	-	TRBV5-1	CASSRDDSISGNTIYF